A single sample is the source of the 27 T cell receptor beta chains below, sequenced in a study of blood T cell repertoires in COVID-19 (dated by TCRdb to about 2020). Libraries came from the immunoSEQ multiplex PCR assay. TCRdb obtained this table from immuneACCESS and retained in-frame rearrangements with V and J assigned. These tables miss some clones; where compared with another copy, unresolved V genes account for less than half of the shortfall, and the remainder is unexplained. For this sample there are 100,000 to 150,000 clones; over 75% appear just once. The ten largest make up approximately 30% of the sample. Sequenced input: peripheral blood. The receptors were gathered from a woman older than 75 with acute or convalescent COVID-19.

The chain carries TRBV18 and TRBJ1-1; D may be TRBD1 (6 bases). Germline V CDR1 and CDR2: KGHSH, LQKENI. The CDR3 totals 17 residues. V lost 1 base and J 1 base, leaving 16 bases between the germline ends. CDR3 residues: CASSPLTFLGQNTEAFF. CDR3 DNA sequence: TGTGCCAGCTCACCACTGACCTTCTTGGGACAGAACACTGAAGCTTTCTTT.

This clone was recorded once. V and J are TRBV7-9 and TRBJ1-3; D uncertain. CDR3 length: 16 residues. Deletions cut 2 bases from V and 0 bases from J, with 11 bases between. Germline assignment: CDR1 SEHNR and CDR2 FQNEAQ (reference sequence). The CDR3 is CASSLTTRSSGNTIYF. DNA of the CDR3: TGTGCCAGCAGCTTAACCACCCGTAGCTCTGGAAACACCATATATTTT.

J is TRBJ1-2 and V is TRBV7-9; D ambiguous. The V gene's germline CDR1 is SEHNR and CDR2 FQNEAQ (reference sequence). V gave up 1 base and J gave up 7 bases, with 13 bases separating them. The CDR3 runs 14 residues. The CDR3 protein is CASSLGAGNRGYTF. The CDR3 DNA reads TGTGCCAGCAGCTTAGGGGCGGGGAACCGTGGCTACACCTTC.

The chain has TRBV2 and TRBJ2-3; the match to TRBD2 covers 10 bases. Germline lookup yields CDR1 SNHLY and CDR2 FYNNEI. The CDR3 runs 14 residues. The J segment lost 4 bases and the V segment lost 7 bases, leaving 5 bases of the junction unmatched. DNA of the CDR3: TGTGCCAGCACTCTTCTAGCGGGGGCAGATACGCAGTATTTT. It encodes CASTLLAGADTQYF.

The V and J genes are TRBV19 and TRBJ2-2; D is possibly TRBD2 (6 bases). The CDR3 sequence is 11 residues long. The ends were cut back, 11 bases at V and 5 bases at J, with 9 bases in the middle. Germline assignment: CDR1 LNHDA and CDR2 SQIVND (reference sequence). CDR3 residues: CASGRTGELFF. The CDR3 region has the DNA TGTGCCTCTGGGAGGACCGGGGAGCTGTTTTTT.

CDR3 nucleotides: TGTGCCAGCAGCCCGGGGGAGGGGACTGAAGCTTTCTTT. This sequence encodes CASSPGEGTEAFF. V usage is TRBV5-8 and J usage is TRBJ1-1, with D possibly TRBD1 on 5 matching bases. Germline lookup yields CDR1 SGHTS and CDR2 YDEGEE. The CDR3 loop spans 13 amino acids. With 4 bases removed from V and 5 bases from J, the gap between germline ends came to 12 bases.

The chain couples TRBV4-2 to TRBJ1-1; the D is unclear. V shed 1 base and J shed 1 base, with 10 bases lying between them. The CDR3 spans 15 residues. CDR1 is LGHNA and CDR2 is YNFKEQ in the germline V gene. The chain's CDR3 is CASSQVGGSNTEAFF. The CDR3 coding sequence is TGTGCCAGCAGCCAAGTGGGAGGCTCGAACACTGAAGCTTTCTTT.

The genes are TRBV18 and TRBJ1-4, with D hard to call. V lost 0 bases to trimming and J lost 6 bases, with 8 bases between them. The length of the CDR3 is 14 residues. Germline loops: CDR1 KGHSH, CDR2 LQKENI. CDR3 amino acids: CASSPPSTDEKLFF. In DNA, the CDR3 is TGTGCCAGCTCACCACCGAGTACGGATGAAAAACTGTTTTTT.

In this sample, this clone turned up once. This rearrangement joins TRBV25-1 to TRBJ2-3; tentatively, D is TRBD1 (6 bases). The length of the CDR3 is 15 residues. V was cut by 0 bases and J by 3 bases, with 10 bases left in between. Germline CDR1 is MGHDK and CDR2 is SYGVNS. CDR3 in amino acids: CASSEYAQGTDTQYF. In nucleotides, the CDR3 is TGTGCCAGCAGTGAATACGCCCAGGGGACAGATACGCAGTATTTT.

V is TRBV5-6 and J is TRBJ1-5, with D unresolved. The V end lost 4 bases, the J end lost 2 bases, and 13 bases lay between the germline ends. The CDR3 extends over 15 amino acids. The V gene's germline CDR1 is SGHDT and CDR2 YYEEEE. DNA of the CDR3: TGTGCCAGCAGCCGTATCGGGAATGGCAATCAGCCCCAGCATTTT. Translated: CASSRIGNGNQPQHF.

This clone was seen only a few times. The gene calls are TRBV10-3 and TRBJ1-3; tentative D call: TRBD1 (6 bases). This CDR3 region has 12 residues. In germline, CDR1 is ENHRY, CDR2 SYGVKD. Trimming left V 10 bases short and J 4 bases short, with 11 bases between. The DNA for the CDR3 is TGTGCCACCCGGACAGAAGGAAACACCATATATTTT. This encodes CATRTEGNTIYF.

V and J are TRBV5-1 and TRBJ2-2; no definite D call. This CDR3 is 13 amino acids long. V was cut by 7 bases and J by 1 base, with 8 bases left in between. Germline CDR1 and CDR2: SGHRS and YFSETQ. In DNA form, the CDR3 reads TGCGCCAGCCAGGTTGAGAACACCGGGGAGCTGTTTTTT. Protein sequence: CASQVENTGELFF.

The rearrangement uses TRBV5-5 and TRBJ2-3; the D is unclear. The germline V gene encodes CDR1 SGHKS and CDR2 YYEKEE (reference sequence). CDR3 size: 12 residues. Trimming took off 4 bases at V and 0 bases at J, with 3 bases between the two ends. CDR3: CASSESTDTQYF. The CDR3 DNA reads TGTGCCAGCAGCGAGAGCACAGATACGCAGTATTTT.

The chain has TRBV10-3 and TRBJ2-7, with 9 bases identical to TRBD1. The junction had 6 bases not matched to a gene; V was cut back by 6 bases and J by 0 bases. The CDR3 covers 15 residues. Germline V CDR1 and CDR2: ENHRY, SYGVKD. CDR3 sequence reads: CAISGQGRNSYEQYV. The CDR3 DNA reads TGTGCCATCAGCGGACAGGGGAGGAACTCCTACGAGCAGTACGTC.

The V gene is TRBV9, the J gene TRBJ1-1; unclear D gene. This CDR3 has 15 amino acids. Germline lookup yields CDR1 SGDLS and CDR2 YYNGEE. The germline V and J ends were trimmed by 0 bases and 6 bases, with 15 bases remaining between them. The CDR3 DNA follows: TGTGCCAGCAGCGTAGCGGCGGGAACTCACTCTGAAGCTTTCTTT. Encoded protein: CASSVAAGTHSEAFF.

Written as DNA, the CDR3 is TGTGCCAGCTCGACGGTTTGGGGACAGCCTAATGAAAAACTGTTTTTT. Amino acid sequence: CASSTVWGQPNEKLFF. This chain connects TRBV18 to TRBJ1-4, with 7 bases aligning to TRBD1. The CDR3 consists of 16 residues. Germline V gives CDR1 KGHSH, CDR2 LQKENI. Losses at the gene ends were 6 bases for V and 3 bases for J; bases not matched to a gene: 10.

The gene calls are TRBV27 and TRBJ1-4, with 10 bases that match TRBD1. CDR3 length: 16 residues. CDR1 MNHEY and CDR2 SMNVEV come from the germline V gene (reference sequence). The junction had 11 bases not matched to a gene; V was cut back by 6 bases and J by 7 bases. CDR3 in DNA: TGTGCCAGCAGCCGACAGGGGGCTAGGGGAGGTGAAAAACTGTTTTTT. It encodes CASSRQGARGGEKLFF.

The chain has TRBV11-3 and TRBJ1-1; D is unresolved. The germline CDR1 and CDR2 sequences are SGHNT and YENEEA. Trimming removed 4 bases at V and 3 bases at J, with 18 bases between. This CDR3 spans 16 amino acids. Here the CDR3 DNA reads TGTGCCAGCAGCTCCACGTTAGACATCGCCTACACTGAAGCTTTCTTT. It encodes CASSSTLDIAYTEAFF.

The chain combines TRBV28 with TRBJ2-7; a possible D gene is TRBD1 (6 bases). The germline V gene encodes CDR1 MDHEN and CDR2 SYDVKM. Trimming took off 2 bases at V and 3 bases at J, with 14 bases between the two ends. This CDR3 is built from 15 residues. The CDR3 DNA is TGTGCCAGCAGTTTAGGGCAGGGGTTGGACTACGAGCAGTACGTC. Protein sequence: CASSLGQGLDYEQYV.

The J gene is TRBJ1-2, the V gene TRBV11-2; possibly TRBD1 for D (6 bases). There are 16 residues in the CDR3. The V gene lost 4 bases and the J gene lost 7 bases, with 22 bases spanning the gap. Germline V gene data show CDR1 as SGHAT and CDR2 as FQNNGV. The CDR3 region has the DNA TGTGCCAGCAGCTCCGGACAGCAAACGCTCTATGGTGGCTACACCTTC. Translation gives CASSSGQQTLYGGYTF.

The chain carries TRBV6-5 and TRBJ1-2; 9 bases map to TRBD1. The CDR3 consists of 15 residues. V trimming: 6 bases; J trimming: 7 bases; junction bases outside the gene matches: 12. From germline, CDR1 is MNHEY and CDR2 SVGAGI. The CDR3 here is CASSTSPGQGGGYTF. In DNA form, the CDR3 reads TGTGCCAGCAGCACCTCTCCGGGACAGGGCGGTGGCTACACCTTC.

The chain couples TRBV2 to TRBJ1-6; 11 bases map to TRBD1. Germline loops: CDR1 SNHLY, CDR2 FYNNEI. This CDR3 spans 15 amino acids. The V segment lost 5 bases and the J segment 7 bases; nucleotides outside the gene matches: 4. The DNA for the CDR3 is TGTGCCAGCAGTTATGGACAGGGGGCAAATTCACCCCTCCACTTT. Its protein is CASSYGQGANSPLHF.

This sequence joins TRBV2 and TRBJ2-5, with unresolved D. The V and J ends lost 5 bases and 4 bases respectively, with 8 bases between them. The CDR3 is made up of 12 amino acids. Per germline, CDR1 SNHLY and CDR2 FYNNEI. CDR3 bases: TGTGCCAGCAGTCGTCCCCCAGAGACCCAGTACTTC. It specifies CASSRPPETQYF. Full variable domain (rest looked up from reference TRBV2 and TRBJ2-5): EPEVTQTPSHQVTQMGQEVILRCVPISNHLYFYWYRQILGQKVEFLVSFYNNEISEKSEIFDDQFSVERPDGSNFTLKIRSTKLEDSAMYFCASSRPPETQYFGPGTRLLVL.

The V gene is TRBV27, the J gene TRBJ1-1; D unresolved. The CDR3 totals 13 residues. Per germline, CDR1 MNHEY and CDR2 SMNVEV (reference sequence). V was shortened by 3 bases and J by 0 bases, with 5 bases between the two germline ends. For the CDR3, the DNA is TGTGCCAGCAGTTTGTCAGTGAACACTGAAGCTTTCTTT. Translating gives CASSLSVNTEAFF.

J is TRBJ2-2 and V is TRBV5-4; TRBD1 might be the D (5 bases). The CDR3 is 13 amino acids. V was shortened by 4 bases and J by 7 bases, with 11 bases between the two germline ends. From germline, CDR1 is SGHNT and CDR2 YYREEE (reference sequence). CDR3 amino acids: CASSHGHSGELFF. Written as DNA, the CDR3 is TGTGCCAGCAGCCATGGACACAGCGGGGAGCTGTTTTTT.

The CDR3 coding sequence is TGTGCCAGCAGTGAAGAGACAGGGCCGAGCTACACCTTC. Its translation is CASSEETGPSYTF. The V and J genes are TRBV2 and TRBJ1-2; TRBD1 agrees at 7 bases. Losses at the gene ends were 1 base for V and 9 bases for J; bases not matched to a gene: 5. This CDR3 has 13 residues. Germline lookup yields CDR1 SNHLY and CDR2 FYNNEI.

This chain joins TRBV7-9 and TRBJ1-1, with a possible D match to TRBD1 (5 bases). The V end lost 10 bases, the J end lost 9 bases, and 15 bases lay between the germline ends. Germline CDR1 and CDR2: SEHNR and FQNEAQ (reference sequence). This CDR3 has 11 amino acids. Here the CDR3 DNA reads TGTGCCACCGACAGTGGTGGGAAAGCTTTCTTT. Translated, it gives CATDSGGKAFF.